The clone carrying this T cell receptor (beta chain) was detected many times. These data originate in a study of T cells in Graves' hyperthyroidism and ophthalmopathy. TCR beta CDR3 regions were amplified from RNA. During a first-round RT-PCR of the TCR CDR3, the HTBI primer set was used. TCRdb itself ran the multiplex PCR reads through MiXCR, one entry per CDR3 protein. This table holds about 420,000 distinct CDR3 sequences, about a sixth found once. The clonotype was recovered from a woman under 30 with Graves' hyperthyroidism. Sequenced input: blood.

The CDR3 sequence: CASSVRQGDQPQHF. DNA of the CDR3: TGTGCCAGCAGTGTCCGACAGGGTGATCAGCCCCAGCATTTT. V is TRBV12-3 or TRBV12-4 and J is TRBJ1-5; TRBD1 matches 7 bases. The CDR3 covers 14 residues. The V and J ends lost 5 bases and 5 bases, in that order; junction bases with no gene match: 6.